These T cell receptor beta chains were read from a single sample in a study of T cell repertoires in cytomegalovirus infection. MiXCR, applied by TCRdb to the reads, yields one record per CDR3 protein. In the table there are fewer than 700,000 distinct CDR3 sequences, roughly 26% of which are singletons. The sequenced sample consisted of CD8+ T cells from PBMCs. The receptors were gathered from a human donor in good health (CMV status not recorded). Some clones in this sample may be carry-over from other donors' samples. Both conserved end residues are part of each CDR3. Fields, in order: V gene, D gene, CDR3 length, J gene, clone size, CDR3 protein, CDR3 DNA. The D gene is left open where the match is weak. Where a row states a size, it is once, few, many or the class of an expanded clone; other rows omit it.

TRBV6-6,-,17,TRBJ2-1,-,CASSYSTGPLREGEQFF,TGTGCCAGCAGTTACTCCACGGGGCCATTGAGAGAGGGTGAGCAGTTCTTC
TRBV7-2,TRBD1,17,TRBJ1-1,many,CASSLRQGAIRGTEAFF,TGTGCCAGCAGCTTAAGGCAGGGGGCGATTAGAGGGACTGAAGCTTTCTTT
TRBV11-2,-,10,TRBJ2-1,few,CATLGLGQFF,TGTGCCACCTTGGGCTTGGGGCAGTTCTTC
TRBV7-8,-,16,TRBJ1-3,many,CASSSRLGAAGNTIYF,TGTGCCAGCAGCTCCCGGTTGGGGGCGGCTGGAAACACCATATATTTT
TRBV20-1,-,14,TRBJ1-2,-,CSARDPRGLSGYTF,TGCAGTGCTAGAGATCCCAGGGGATTGAGTGGCTACACCTTC
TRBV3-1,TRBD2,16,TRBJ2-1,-,CASSQEGLAGYNEQFF,TGTGCCAGCAGCCAAGAGGGACTAGCAGGCTACAATGAGCAGTTCTTC
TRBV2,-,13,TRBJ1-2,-,CASSGESGYGYTF,TGTGCCAGCAGTGGGGAGTCCGGCTATGGCTACACCTTC
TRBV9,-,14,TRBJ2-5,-,CASSPYGAQETQYF,TGTGCCAGCAGCCCGTATGGGGCACAAGAGACCCAGTACTTC
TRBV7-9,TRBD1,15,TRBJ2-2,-,CASSLFDRATGELFF,TGTGCCAGCAGCCTTTTCGACAGGGCCACCGGGGAGCTGTTTTTT
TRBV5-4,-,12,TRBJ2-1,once,CASSLCSALVEF,TGTGCCAGCAGCTTGTGTAGCGCGTTAGTCGAATTC
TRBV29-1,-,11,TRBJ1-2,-,CSVEETYGYTF,TGCAGCGTTGAGGAGACCTATGGCTACACCTTC
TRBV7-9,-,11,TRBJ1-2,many,CASSSPGLMAF,TGTGCCAGCAGCTCGCCGGGACTAATGGCCTTC
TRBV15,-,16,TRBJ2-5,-,CATSRGMGGPQETQYF,TGTGCCACCAGCCGAGGAATGGGGGGGCCCCAAGAGACCCAGTACTTC
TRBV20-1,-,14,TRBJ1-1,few,CSALTPQGKFEAFF,TGCAGTGCCCTGACACCTCAGGGAAAATTTGAAGCTTTCTTT
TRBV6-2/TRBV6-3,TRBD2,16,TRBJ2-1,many,CASSPSGGANYNEQFF,TGTGCCAGCAGTCCTAGCGGGGGGGCGAACTACAATGAGCAGTTCTTC
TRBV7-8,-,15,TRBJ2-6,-,CASSRVGGGANVLTF,TGTGCCAGCAGCAGGGTGGGGGGCGGGGCCAACGTCCTGACTTTC
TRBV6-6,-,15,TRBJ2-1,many,CASSYSKSGNNEQFF,TGTGCCAGCAGTTACTCGAAGTCCGGAAACAATGAGCAGTTCTTC
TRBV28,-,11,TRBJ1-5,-,CASTGNQPQHF,TGTGCCAGCACGGGCAATCAGCCCCAGCATTTT
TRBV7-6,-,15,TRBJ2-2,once,CASSLGTTYTGELFF,TGTGCCAGCAGCTTAGGAACTACTTACACCGGGGAGCTGTTTTTT
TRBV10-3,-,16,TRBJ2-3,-,CAISESFTGHTDTQYF,TGTGCCATCAGTGAGTCGTTTACCGGTCACACAGATACGCAGTATTTT
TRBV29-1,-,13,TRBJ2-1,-,CSAPGASYNEQFF,TGCAGCGCCCCCGGCGCCTCCTACAATGAGCAGTTCTTC
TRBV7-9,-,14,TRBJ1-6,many,CASREAGGNSPLHF,TGTGCCAGCCGGGAGGCCGGTGGGAATTCACCCCTCCACTTT
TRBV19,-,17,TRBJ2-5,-,CVSSIDRLDREGETQYF,TGTGTCAGTAGTATAGACCGCCTCGACAGGGAGGGAGAGACCCAGTACTTC
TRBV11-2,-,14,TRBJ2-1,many,CASSLGGGPREQFF,TGTGCCAGCAGCTTAGGCGGCGGACCTCGCGAGCAGTTCTTC
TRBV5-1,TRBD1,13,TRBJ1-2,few,CASPGQGGYGYTF,TGCGCCAGCCCGGGACAGGGGGGCTATGGCTACACCTTC
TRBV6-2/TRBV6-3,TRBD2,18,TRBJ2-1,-,CASSYSGTSGGEHNEQFF,TGTGCCAGCAGTTACTCCGGGACTAGCGGGGGGGAACACAATGAGCAGTTCTTC
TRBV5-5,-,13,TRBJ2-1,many,CASSLGTDNEQFF,TGTGCCAGCAGCTTGGGGACAGACAATGAGCAGTTCTTC
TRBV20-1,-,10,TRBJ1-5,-,CSALGQPQHF,TGCAGTGCGCTTGGTCAGCCCCAGCATTTT
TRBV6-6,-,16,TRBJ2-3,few,CASSSIPNHKGDTQYF,TGTGCCAGCAGTTCGATCCCTAACCACAAAGGGGATACGCAGTATTTT